A single sample gave rise to the 9 T cell receptor beta chains below, sequenced in a study of T cell changes during pregnancy in multiple sclerosis (dated by TCRdb to about 2019). The receptor library was made with the immunoSEQ multiplex PCR assay. In TCRdb, the immuneACCESS table is reduced to in-frame sequences with V and J assigned. These tables do not hold every clone; where another copy was compared, an unresolved V gene accounts for under half, and the others remain unexplained. The sample table records about 51,000 clones; 85% to 95% of these occur just once. The ten largest clones represent 0.65% to 0.7% of the sample. The material was CD4+ T cells from peripheral blood mononuclear cells, obtained in the third trimester of pregnancy. The receptors come from a female donor with multiple sclerosis, enrolled in a pregnancy study.

V gene TRBV2 combines with J gene TRBJ2-6; D gene ambiguous. The CDR3 is made up of 13 amino acids. Germline V gene sequence: CDR1 SNHLY, CDR2 FYNNEI. Trimming took 8 bases from V and 2 from J, leaving 7 bases between them. The CDR3 sequence: CASERAGANVLTF. DNA of the CDR3: TGTGCCAGCGAGCGTGCTGGGGCCAACGTCCTGACTTTC.

The chain joins TRBV6-5 to TRBJ2-7, with a weak D call TRBD1 (6 bases). CDR3 size: 14 residues. Germline values: CDR1 MNHEY, CDR2 SVGAGI. The V end was cut by 5 bases, the J end by 1 base, with 12 bases between. The DNA of the CDR3 is TGTGCCAGCAGTACCGGGACAACATCCTACGAGCAGTACTTC. Amino acid sequence: CASSTGTTSYEQYF.

J is TRBJ2-3 and V is TRBV7-9; TRBD1 matches 10 bases. With V trimmed by 1 base and J by 3 bases, 1 base remained unmatched. Germline V CDR1 and CDR2: SEHNR, FQNEAQ (reference sequence). The CDR3 loop spans 15 amino acids. CDR3 protein: CASSLEGQGTDTQYF. The DNA for the CDR3 is TGTGCCAGCAGCTTAGAGGGACAGGGGACAGATACGCAGTATTTT.

The chain employs TRBV19 and TRBJ2-2; a weak D match, TRBD2 (5 bases). The CDR3 runs to 14 residues. The germline V and J ends were trimmed by 0 bases and 4 bases, with 6 bases remaining between them. Germline V CDR1 and CDR2: LNHDA, SQIVND (reference sequence). CDR3 coding DNA: TGTGCCAGTAGTATAGATCGGGGCACCGGGGAGCTGTTTTTT. Translation gives CASSIDRGTGELFF.

This clone was recorded only once. The chain couples TRBV5-1 to TRBJ1-2, with 7 bases fitting TRBD1. Losses at the gene ends were 4 bases for V and 0 bases for J; bases not matched to a gene: 6. Germline lookup yields CDR1 SGHRS and CDR2 YFSETQ. The CDR3 spans 15 residues. The CDR3 loop is CASSGGQKTNYGYTF. Here the CDR3 DNA reads TGCGCCAGCAGCGGGGGACAGAAGACTAACTATGGCTACACCTTC.

The genes are TRBV2 and TRBJ2-3; possible D gene TRBD2, 5 bases. CDR1 SNHLY and CDR2 FYNNEI come from the germline V gene. This CDR3 has 16 amino acids. V gave up 6 bases and J gave up 5 bases, with 21 bases separating them. The CDR3 spells CASREKSGGRVDTQYF. The DNA for the CDR3 is TGTGCCAGCAGAGAAAAGAGTGGTGGGAGAGTAGATACGCAGTATTTT.

The V gene is TRBV6-6, the J gene TRBJ2-5, with 8 nucleotides matching TRBD1. The CDR3 extends over 14 amino acids. V shed 8 bases, J shed 1 base, and the junction held 6 bases outside the gene matches. From germline, CDR1 is MNHNY and CDR2 SVGAGI (reference sequence). CDR3 sequence: CASREDRVQETQYF. DNA for the CDR3: TGTGCCAGCCGAGAGGACAGGGTCCAAGAGACCCAGTACTTC.

The CDR3 DNA reads as TGTGCCAGCAGCTTAATGGGGACTAAAGTCGATGAGCAGTTCTTC. This translates into CASSLMGTKVDEQFF. This chain uses TRBV13 with TRBJ2-1, with 7 bases fitting TRBD2. The CDR3 is 15 amino acids. CDR1 is PRHDT and CDR2 is FYEKMQ in the germline V gene (reference sequence). J lost 8 bases, V lost 2 bases, and 9 bases had no gene match.

The chain combines TRBV5-8 with TRBJ1-5; maybe TRBD1 (6 bases). CDR3 size: 15 residues. Germline values: CDR1 SGHTS, CDR2 YDEGEE. Trimming cost V 1 base and J 6 bases, with 14 bases left between them. The CDR3 region is CASSLRQVEGQPQHF. CDR3 nucleotides: TGTGCCAGCAGCTTGAGACAGGTTGAGGGTCAGCCCCAGCATTTT.